Listed below are T cell receptor beta chains from one sample, sequenced in a study of T cell responses to AZD1222 COVID-19 vaccine. TCRdb's copy holds only in-frame clones and misses some; the assay was immunoSEQ multiplex PCR. The sample carries 120,000 to 150,000 clones, roughly nine tenths recorded once. The specimen comprised peripheral blood, sampled on day 0 of AZD1222 vaccination. These receptor sequences come from an adult in good health. CDR3s include the opening cysteine and the closing phenylalanine or tryptophan. The order of the fields is J gene, V gene, D gene, clone size, CDR3 DNA, CDR3 protein. D genes are given only for firm matches. The listing skips clone size in some rows; elsewhere it reads once, few, many or a size class.

>TRBJ2-3|TRBV28|TRBD1|NA
TGTGCCAGCAGTAAAGGGACAGACGACCGTAGCACAGATACGCAGTATTTT
CASSKGTDDRSTDTQYF
>TRBJ1-2|TRBV28|NA|NA
TGTGCCAGCAGTTTTGTGGCGCCTGGGGGCTACACCTTC
CASSFVAPGGYTF
>TRBJ2-3|TRBV2|TRBD2|NA
TGTGCCAGCAGCGTGGGACTAGCGGGTACAGATACGCAGTATTTT
CASSVGLAGTDTQYF
>TRBJ2-1|TRBV18|TRBD2|NA
TGTGCCAGCTCCCCGGGACTAGCGGCTTACAATGAGCAGTTCTTC
CASSPGLAAYNEQFF
>TRBJ2-2|TRBV19|TRBD1|NA
TGTGCCAGTAGTCAGACAGGGGGGTTATCGAACACCGGGGAGCTGTTTTTT
CASSQTGGLSNTGELFF
>TRBJ2-7|TRBV10-3|NA|NA
TGTGCCATCGGGGTTTCCTACGAGCAGTACTTC
CAIGVSYEQYF
>TRBJ1-2|TRBV10-3|TRBD1|NA
TGTGCCATCAGCAGGGACAGGCGTTATGGCTACACCTTC
CAISRDRRYGYTF
>TRBJ2-7|TRBV29-1|NA|NA
TGCAGCGTTGAAGTTGGGGACGGATACTACGAGCAGTACTTC
CSVEVGDGYYEQYF
>TRBJ2-3|TRBV3-1/TRBV3-2|TRBD1|NA
TGTGCCAGCAGCCCTCCTGGACAGGCGCGCACAGATACGCAGTATTTT
CASSPPGQARTDTQYF
>TRBJ2-7|TRBV7-8|TRBD2|few
TGTGCCAGCAGCTCCAACGGACTAGCGGGGAGTCTCAACGAGCAGTACTTC
CASSSNGLAGSLNEQYF
>TRBJ1-5|TRBV30|TRBD1|NA
TGTGCCTGGAGCAGGACAGGGGGACTTGGGCAGCCCCAGCATTTT
CAWSRTGGLGQPQHF
>TRBJ1-6|TRBV6-4|NA|NA
TGTGCCAGCAGCGAGGGGCGATATAATTCACCCCTCCACTTT
CASSEGRYNSPLHF
>TRBJ2-2|TRBV24-1|TRBD2|once
TGTGCCACCAGTGACCGGACTAGCGTAACCGGGGAGCTGTTTTTT
CATSDRTSVTGELFF
>TRBJ2-1|TRBV5-1|TRBD2|NA
TGCGCCAGCACCCTGCTTAGCGGGTCTTACAATGAGCAGTTCTTC
CASTLLSGSYNEQFF
>TRBJ2-3|TRBV11-2|NA|NA
TGTGCCAGCAGCCCCAGACAGGATACTAGCACAGATACGCAGTATTTT
CASSPRQDTSTDTQYF
>TRBJ2-2|TRBV29-1|NA|NA
TGCAGCGCGGGGGACAGTGGGGGAAACACCGGGGAGCTGTTTTTT
CSAGDSGGNTGELFF
>TRBJ1-3|TRBV29-1|NA|NA
TGCAGCGTTGATGGGGAAAGCTCTGGAAACACCATATATTTT
CSVDGESSGNTIYF
>TRBJ2-3|TRBV18|NA|NA
TGTGCCAGCTCACCTTTGGCGAGGGGAGATACGCAGTATTTT
CASSPLARGDTQYF
>TRBJ2-1|TRBV5-1|NA|once
TGCGCCAGCAGCCCTGGACTTTCCTCCTACAATGAGCAGTTCTTC
CASSPGLSSYNEQFF
>TRBJ1-4|TRBV10-3|NA|NA
TGTGCCATCAGTGCTACAGGGACAACTAATGAAAAACTGTTTTTT
CAISATGTTNEKLFF
>TRBJ2-7|TRBV5-4|TRBD2|NA
TGTGCCAGCAGCTTGGAGGGGAGGGGACCAGGCTACGAGCAGTACTTC
CASSLEGRGPGYEQYF
>TRBJ1-2|TRBV15|TRBD1|NA
TGTGCCACCAGCACGGGACAGGGGTATGGCTACACCTTC
CATSTGQGYGYTF
>TRBJ2-7|TRBV7-9|TRBD2|NA
TGTGCCAGCAGCTCACCCCCGGGACTAGCGGGATTCGAGCAGTACTTC
CASSSPPGLAGFEQYF
>TRBJ1-1|TRBV7-2|TRBD1|NA
TGTGCCAGCAGCCGGGACAGGGCGTTTGGCACTGAAGCTTTCTTT
CASSRDRAFGTEAFF
>TRBJ2-2|TRBV2|NA|NA
TGTGCCAGCAGTGACGTCTCGGGCAACACCGGGGAGCTGTTTTTT
CASSDVSGNTGELFF
>TRBJ2-5|TRBV7-2|NA|NA
TGTGCCAGCAGCTTTCCGAACCAAGAGACCCAGTACTTC
CASSFPNQETQYF
>TRBJ2-1|TRBV7-9|TRBD1|NA
TGTGCCAGCAGCTTATGGACAGGGGGGCGAAGGAAGAATGAGCAGTTCTTC
CASSLWTGGRRKNEQFF
>TRBJ2-3|TRBV11-3|TRBD2|NA
TGTGCCAGCAGCTTAGGAACGCTAGCGGTCCCCACAGATACGCAGTATTTT
CASSLGTLAVPTDTQYF
>TRBJ1-4|TRBV5-5|NA|NA
TGTGCCAGCAGCCATCGGGGGGGCGATCCGGCTGAAAAACTGTTTTTT
CASSHRGGDPAEKLFF
>TRBJ1-2|TRBV16|TRBD1|few
TGTGCCAGCAGCCAATTTGTTGCTCGGACAGGGAGGGAAAATGGCTACACCTTC
CASSQFVARTGRENGYTF
>TRBJ2-1|TRBV6-5|TRBD2|NA
TGTGCCAGCAGCATCGTCTCTTCGGGGGGCAATGAGCAGTTCTTC
CASSIVSSGGNEQFF
>TRBJ1-2|TRBV7-6|NA|NA
TGTGCCAGCAGCCGAACAGAAGGGCGAGATGGCTACACCTTC
CASSRTEGRDGYTF
>TRBJ2-7|TRBV11-3|NA|NA
TGTGCCAGCAGCGCCGGACGGAACTACGAGCAGTACTTC
CASSAGRNYEQYF
>TRBJ2-1|TRBV3-1/TRBV3-2|TRBD2|NA
TGTGCCAGCAGCCAAGATAAGCGGGATAGCGTATACTACAATGAGCAGTTCTTC
CASSQDKRDSVYYNEQFF
>TRBJ2-2|TRBV11-2|NA|NA
TGTGCCAGCAGCTTCCCCGGGGAGCTGTTTTTT
CASSFPGELFF